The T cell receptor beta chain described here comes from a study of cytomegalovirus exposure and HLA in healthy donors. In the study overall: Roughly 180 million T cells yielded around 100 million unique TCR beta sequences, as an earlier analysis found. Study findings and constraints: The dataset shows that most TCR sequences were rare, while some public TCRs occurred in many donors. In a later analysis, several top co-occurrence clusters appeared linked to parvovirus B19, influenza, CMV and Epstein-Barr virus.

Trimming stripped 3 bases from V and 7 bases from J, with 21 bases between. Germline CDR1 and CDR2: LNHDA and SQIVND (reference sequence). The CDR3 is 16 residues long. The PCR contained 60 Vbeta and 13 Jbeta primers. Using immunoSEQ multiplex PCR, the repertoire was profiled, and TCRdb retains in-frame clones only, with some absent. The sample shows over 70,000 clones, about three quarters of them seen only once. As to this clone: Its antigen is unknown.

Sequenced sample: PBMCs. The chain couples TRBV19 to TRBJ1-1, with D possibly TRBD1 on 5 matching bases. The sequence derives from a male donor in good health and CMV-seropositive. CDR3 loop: CASSISPPTERVEAFF. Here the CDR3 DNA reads TGTGCCAGTAGTATCTCCCCTCCGACAGAACGGGTTGAAGCTTTCTTT.